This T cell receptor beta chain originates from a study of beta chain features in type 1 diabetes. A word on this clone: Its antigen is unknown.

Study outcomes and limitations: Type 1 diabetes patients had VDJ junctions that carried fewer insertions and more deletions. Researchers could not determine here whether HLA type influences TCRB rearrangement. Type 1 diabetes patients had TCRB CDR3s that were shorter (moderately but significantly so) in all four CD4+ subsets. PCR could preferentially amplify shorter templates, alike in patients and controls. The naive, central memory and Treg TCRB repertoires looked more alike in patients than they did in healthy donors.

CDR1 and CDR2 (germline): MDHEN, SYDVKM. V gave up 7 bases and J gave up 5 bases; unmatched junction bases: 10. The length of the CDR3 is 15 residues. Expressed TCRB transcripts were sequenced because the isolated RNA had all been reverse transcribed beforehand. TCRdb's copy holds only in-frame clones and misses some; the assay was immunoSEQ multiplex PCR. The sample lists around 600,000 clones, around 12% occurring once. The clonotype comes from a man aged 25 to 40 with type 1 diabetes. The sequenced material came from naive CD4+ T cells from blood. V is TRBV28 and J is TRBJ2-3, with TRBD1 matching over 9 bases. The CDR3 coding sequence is TGTGCCAGCACCCCTTGGGGACAGGGTGGAGATACGCAGTATTTT. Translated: CASTPWGQGGDTQYF.